The 14 T cell receptor beta chains below were found in one sample sequenced in a study of OX40 agonist ivuxolimab in advanced cancers. Some clones are missing from TCRdb's copy, which holds only in-frame ones; the method was immunoSEQ multiplex PCR. The data contain 50,000 to 55,000 clones, 60% to 80% of them seen just once; the ten biggest clones take up 3.9%. Source: CD4+ or CD8+ T cells sorted from blood, taken in a trial of the OX40 agonist ivuxolimab. The receptors shown here come from an adult with an advanced solid tumor such as melanoma, head and neck, liver or kidney cancer.

The V gene is TRBV14, the J gene TRBJ2-3; D might be TRBD2 (7 bases). Germline V gene sequence: CDR1 SGHDN, CDR2 FVKESK. Trimming left V 4 bases short and J 4 bases short, with 21 bases between. The length of the CDR3 is 17 residues. The CDR3 DNA is TGTGCCAGCAGCCGAATGAGGGGGGGAGTAGGCCCAGATACGCAGTATTTT. It translates to CASSRMRGGVGPDTQYF.

The chain combines TRBV19 with TRBJ1-1; 8 bases fit TRBD1. With 6 bases clipped from V and 0 bases from J, the junction kept 3 bases outside the gene matches. The CDR3 is made up of 14 amino acids. CDR1 and CDR2 from the germline V gene are LNHDA and SQIVND (reference sequence). CDR3 nucleotides: TGTGCCAGTAGCGCGGACAGGGTGAACACTGAAGCTTTCTTT. It yields the protein CASSADRVNTEAFF.

The chain is built from TRBV7-2 and TRBJ2-4; 12 nucleotides line up with TRBD1. Germline V CDR1 and CDR2: SGHTA, FQGNSA. The CDR3 spans 18 residues. After removal of 4 bases from V and 2 bases from J, the junction contained 9 bases not matched to a gene. DNA for the CDR3: TGTGCCAGCAGCTACGGGACAGGGGGCGCGGTGTCCAAAAACATTCAGTACTTC. The encoded protein is CASSYGTGGAVSKNIQYF.

The chain's CDR3 is CSVGAEPSNTEAFF. As DNA, the CDR3 is TGCAGCGTTGGAGCGGAGCCTAGCAACACTGAAGCTTTCTTT. The chain employs TRBV29-1 and TRBJ1-1; D gene ambiguous. Germline V gene data show CDR1 as SQVTM and CDR2 as ANQGSEA. V lost 4 bases and J lost 2, with 14 bases in between. There are 14 residues in the CDR3.

The V gene is TRBV27, the J gene TRBJ1-4; D not certain. The V end was cut by 6 bases, the J end by 4 bases, with 12 bases between. The CDR3 runs 14 residues. CDR1 is MNHEY and CDR2 is SMNVEV in the germline V gene (reference sequence). CDR3 protein: CASSRGLINEKLFF. CDR3 sequence (DNA): TGTGCCAGCAGCCGAGGGCTGATTAATGAAAAACTGTTTTTT.

This clone was observed many times. The rearrangement joins TRBV27 to TRBJ1-6, with 7 bases identical to TRBD1. Germline assignment: CDR1 MNHEY and CDR2 SMNVEV (reference sequence). The CDR3 sequence is 16 residues long. Trimming removed 4 bases from V and 1 base from J; junction bases left unmatched: 4. CDR3 sequence reads: CASSYDRASYNSPLHF. Written as DNA, the CDR3 is TGTGCCAGCAGTTACGACAGGGCTTCCTATAATTCACCCCTCCACTTT.

This chain joins TRBV11-2 and TRBJ2-4; the D gene is possibly TRBD1 (5 bases). CDR1 and CDR2 from the germline V gene are SGHAT and FQNNGV. This CDR3 comprises 18 residues. Trimming left V 0 bases short and J 0 bases short, with 15 bases between. The CDR3 region is CASSLDLFQGSAKNIQYF. The CDR3 DNA reads TGTGCCAGCAGCTTAGATTTGTTTCAGGGCTCAGCCAAAAACATTCAGTACTTC. The full variable domain, its missing parts supplied by reference TRBV11-2 and TRBJ2-4, is EAGVAQSPRYKIIEKRQSVAFWCNPISGHATLYWYQQILGQGPKLLIQFQNNGVVDDSQLPKDRFSAERLKGVDSTLKIQPAKLEDSAVYLCASSLDLFQGSAKNIQYFGAGTRLSVL.

The chain carries TRBV11-2 and TRBJ2-7, with D perhaps TRBD1 (6 bases). V shed 3 bases and J shed 3 bases, with 15 bases lying between them. The CDR3 consists of 15 residues. Germline lookup yields CDR1 SGHAT and CDR2 FQNNGV. The CDR3 region has the DNA TGTGCCAGCAGCTTTACGCAGGGGAATTACTACGAGCAGTACTTC. Translated, it gives CASSFTQGNYYEQYF.

V and J are TRBV7-2 and TRBJ1-1; no definite D call. Germline CDR1 is SGHTA and CDR2 is FQGNSA. With 2 bases removed from V and 5 bases from J, the gap between germline ends came to 12 bases. CDR3 size: 14 residues. The CDR3 loop is CASSLHGSRTEAFF. CDR3 DNA: TGTGCCAGCAGCTTACATGGGTCCCGTACTGAAGCTTTCTTT.

The chain uses TRBV28 and TRBJ1-5; 7 nucleotides align to TRBD1. V lost 2 bases, J lost 0 bases, and 10 bases stayed unmatched. CDR1 and CDR2 from the germline V gene are MDHEN and SYDVKM. This CDR3 comprises 18 residues. The CDR3 DNA reads TGTGCCAGCAGTTTAACGGTAGGGGGCGCTTATAGCAATCAGCCCCAGCATTTT. Translated, it gives CASSLTVGGAYSNQPQHF.

This clone was picked up one time. The V call is TRBV19, the J call TRBJ2-1; no firm D call. Trimming pared 7 bases from V and 9 bases from J, leaving 10 bases between. CDR1 is LNHDA and CDR2 is SQIVND in the germline V gene (reference sequence). The length of the CDR3 is 11 residues. As DNA, the CDR3 is TGTGCCAGTACCTCACCGAGTGAGCAGTTCTTC. This encodes CASTSPSEQFF. The whole variable domain, filled in from reference TRBV19 and TRBJ2-1, reads DGGITQSPKYLFRKEGQNVTLSCEQNLNHDAMYWYRQDPGQGLRLIYYSQIVNDFQKGDIAEGYSVSREKKESFPLTVTSAQKNPTAFYLCASTSPSEQFFGPGTRLTVL.

The chain joins TRBV28 to TRBJ2-3; no reliable D call. Germline V gene data show CDR1 as MDHEN and CDR2 as SYDVKM. V was trimmed by 3 bases and J by 5 bases, leaving 12 bases between them. The CDR3 runs 14 residues. As DNA, the CDR3 is TGTGCCAGCAGTTTGAGGCTAGTAAGAGATACGCAGTATTTT. Amino acids: CASSLRLVRDTQYF.

The rearrangement links TRBV5-1 to TRBJ2-1; possible D gene TRBD2, 6 bases. The V end was cut by 4 bases, the J end by 7 bases, with 15 bases between. The germline gives CDR1 SGHRS, CDR2 YFSETQ. This CDR3 is 14 amino acids long. Here the CDR3 DNA reads TGCGCCAGCAGCCTTACTAGGAGGGAGAATGAGCAGTTCTTC. Protein: CASSLTRRENEQFF.

The CDR3 sequence: CASSEGADTQYF. The CDR3 DNA reads TGTGCCAGCAGTGAAGGAGCAGATACGCAGTATTTT. The J gene is TRBJ2-3, the V gene TRBV2, with unresolved D. CDR3 length: 12 residues. Germline CDR1 and CDR2: SNHLY and FYNNEI. Trimming shortened V by 1 base and J by 4 bases, and 3 bases separated the two germline ends.